This TCR beta chain was recorded in a study of blood T cells in healthy people across ages. The J segment lost 2 bases and the V segment lost 5 bases, leaving 10 bases of the junction unmatched. Germline lookup yields CDR1 WSHSY and CDR2 SAAADI. The CDR3 sequence is 16 residues long. The study, taken as a whole, reports: Older individuals had lower TCR beta diversity per million T cells (the decline was roughly linear).

A second PCR, run for about 6 to 11 cycles, used a sample-barcoded 5' primer plus a J-beta primer mix. Tagging of each cDNA molecule was performed by a template-switch adaptor with 12 random nucleotides. MiXCR was run by TCRdb on the 5' RACE reads, yielding one entry per CDR3 protein. The table records about 1.7 million distinct CDR3 sequences, about 30% of them present only once. A note on this clonotype: Its antigen is still unknown.

The clonotype was recovered from a woman aged 25 to 39 in good health. The chain carries TRBV10-2 and TRBJ2-3, with 7 bases aligning to TRBD1. Sequenced sample: blood. The CDR3 loop reads CASSFRTTGSTDTQYF. DNA of the CDR3: TGCGCCAGCAGTTTTCGGACGACAGGGTCCACAGATACGCAGTATTTT.